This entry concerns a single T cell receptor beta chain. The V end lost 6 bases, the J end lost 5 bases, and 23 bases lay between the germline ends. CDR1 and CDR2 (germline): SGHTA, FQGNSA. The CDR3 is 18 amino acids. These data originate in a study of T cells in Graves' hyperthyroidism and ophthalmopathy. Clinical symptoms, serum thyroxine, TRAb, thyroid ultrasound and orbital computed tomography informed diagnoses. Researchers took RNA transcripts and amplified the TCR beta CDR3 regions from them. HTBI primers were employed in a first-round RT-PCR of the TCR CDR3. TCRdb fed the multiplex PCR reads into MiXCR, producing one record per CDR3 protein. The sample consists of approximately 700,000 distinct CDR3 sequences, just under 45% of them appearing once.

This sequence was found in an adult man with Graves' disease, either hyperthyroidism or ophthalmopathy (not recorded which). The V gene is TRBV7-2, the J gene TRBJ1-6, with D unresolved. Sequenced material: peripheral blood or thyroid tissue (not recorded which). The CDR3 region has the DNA TGTGCCAGCAGTCTAGGAATTAGGAATTGGTACCATAATTCACCCCTCCACTTT. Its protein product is CASSLGIRNWYHNSPLHF.